This T cell receptor beta chain is from a study of shared clonotypes between healthy human individuals. Whole-study findings and limits: A generally larger estimated richness was seen in naive subsets than in memory subsets.

An even split of each subset's genomic DNA across several immunoSEQ plates was performed. Some clones are missing from TCRdb's copy, which holds only in-frame ones; the method was immunoSEQ multiplex PCR. The data contain about 1 million clones, about 80% of them singletons. Concerning this clone itself: What it binds is not known.

V lost 3 bases and J lost 8, with 7 bases in between. Looked up from germline, CDR1 is MNHNY and CDR2 is SVGAGI (reference sequence). This CDR3 comprises 11 residues. This receptor was taken from a man aged 18 to 30 in good health. The sample taken for sequencing was memory CD4+ T cells sorted from blood. This sample's subset: CD45RA-negative fraction. The chain is built from TRBV6-6 and TRBJ1-2; D gene uncertain. The chain's CDR3 is CASSYRLGYTF. DNA for the CDR3: TGTGCCAGCAGTTATCGACTCGGCTACACCTTC.